These 15 T cell receptor beta chains were all obtained from the same sample, sequenced in a study of radiation and T cells in renal cell carcinoma. This table comes from immunoSEQ multiplex PCR, and its TCRdb copy is limited to in-frame clones, with some not included. The sample has some 140,000 clones, 70% to 90% seen once. The time point: baseline pretreatment blood. Treatment reported: 15 Gy SBRT to primary tumor, nephrectomy 4 weeks later. The sample was blood, taken from a patient whose treatment included radiotherapy and nephrectomy. These receptors all come from a woman aged 45-65 years with renal cell carcinoma.

This chain links TRBV18 with TRBJ1-1, with D uncertain. CDR3 length: 16 residues. The V end lost 2 bases, the J end lost 1 base, and 14 bases lay between the germline ends. In germline, CDR1 is KGHSH, CDR2 LQKENI. As DNA, the CDR3 is TGTGCCAGCTCACCAAGAGGGAGGGAGGCGAACACTGAAGCTTTCTTT. Protein sequence: CASSPRGREANTEAFF.

The chain combines TRBV15 with TRBJ2-3; 9 nucleotides agree with TRBD1. The germline CDR1 and CDR2 sequences are LNHNV and YYDKDF (reference sequence). With 3 bases clipped from V and 2 bases from J, the junction kept 3 bases outside the gene matches. The CDR3 length is 15 residues. The CDR3 loop is CATSRRTGATDTQYF. The CDR3 DNA reads TGTGCCACCAGCAGGCGGACAGGGGCCACAGATACGCAGTATTTT.

J is TRBJ1-5 and V is TRBV4-3; 8 positions agree with TRBD1. CDR3 length: 15 amino acids. The V gene end was trimmed by 1 base and the J gene end by 5 bases; junction bases not matched to a gene: 4. The germline V gene encodes CDR1 LGHNA and CDR2 YSLEER. As DNA, the CDR3 is TGCGCCAGCAGCCAAGGGGACAGGAGAGATCAGCCCCAGCATTTT. As protein: CASSQGDRRDQPQHF.

V gene TRBV5-1 combines with J gene TRBJ1-6; no clear D. Germline CDR1 and CDR2: SGHRS and YFSETQ. The CDR3 is made up of 17 amino acids. V was cut by 0 bases and J by 0 bases, with 10 bases left in between. The CDR3 DNA follows: TGCGCCAGCAGCTTGGAAAGGAGAAGCTCCTATAATTCACCCCTCCACTTT. It specifies CASSLERRSSYNSPLHF.

The V gene is TRBV18, the J gene TRBJ1-5; possibly TRBD1 for D (5 bases). CDR3 length: 13 amino acids. The ends were cut back, 9 bases at V and 5 bases at J, with 14 bases in the middle. The germline CDR1 and CDR2 sequences are KGHSH and LQKENI. For the CDR3, the DNA is TGTGCCAGTTCCGGGACGCCGGATCAGCCCCAGCATTTT. Amino acids: CASSGTPDQPQHF.

The chain is built from TRBV27 and TRBJ1-5; D possibly corresponds to TRBD1 (5 bases). Trimming pared 3 bases from V and 11 bases from J, leaving 14 bases between. This CDR3 comprises 13 residues. Germline CDR1 and CDR2: MNHEY and SMNVEV (reference sequence). The CDR3, as DNA: TGTGCCAGCAGTTTGACAGTAGGCCGGGCCCAGCATTTT. This sequence encodes CASSLTVGRAQHF.

The rearrangement joins TRBV7-2 to TRBJ2-2, with D unresolved. Per the germline V gene, CDR1 is SGHTA and CDR2 is FQGNSA. V was cut by 2 bases and J by 1 base, with 5 bases left in between. This CDR3 has 14 residues. This chain's CDR3 is CASSLRVNTGELFF. CDR3 coding DNA: TGTGCCAGCAGCTTAAGAGTGAACACCGGGGAGCTGTTTTTT. Full variable domain (outside the CDR3, taken from reference TRBV7-2 and TRBJ2-2): GAGVSQSPSNKVTEKGKDVELRCDPISGHTALYWYRQSLGQGLEFLIYFQGNSAPDKSGLPSDRFSAERTGGSVSTLTIQRTQQEDSAVYLCASSLRVNTGELFFGEGSRLTVL.

The CDR3 reads CASNRGQGNQAQHF. Here the CDR3 DNA reads TGTGCCAGCAATCGAGGACAGGGGAATCAAGCCCAGCATTTT. The chain couples TRBV2 to TRBJ1-5; 9 positions match TRBD1. With V trimmed by 7 bases and J by 11 bases, 12 bases remained unmatched. Germline CDR1 SNHLY, CDR2 FYNNEI. The CDR3 is made up of 14 amino acids.

This clone has a handful of counts. J is TRBJ1-3 and V is TRBV5-1, with D possibly TRBD1 on 6 matching bases. The CDR3 loop spans 15 amino acids. V was clipped by 0 bases and J by 6 bases, with 13 bases between them. Per germline, CDR1 SGHRS and CDR2 YFSETQ. The CDR3 loop reads CASSLAGGQTNTIYF. The CDR3 DNA follows: TGCGCCAGCAGCTTGGCCGGGGGACAAACAAACACCATATATTTT.

The chain recombines TRBV5-4 with TRBJ2-5; D unclear. CDR3 length: 13 amino acids. V was cut by 0 bases and J by 2 bases, with 5 bases left in between. CDR1 SGHNT and CDR2 YYREEE come from the germline V gene (reference sequence). The CDR3 loop is CASSLVQQETQYF. The CDR3 nucleotides are TGTGCCAGCAGCTTGGTTCAGCAAGAGACCCAGTACTTC.

This clone was seen once. The V and J genes are TRBV28 and TRBJ2-3; TRBD2 is a possible D gene (6 bases). The V gene lost 6 bases and the J gene lost 4 bases, with 29 bases spanning the gap. The germline V gene has CDR1 MDHEN and CDR2 SYDVKM. The CDR3 is made up of 19 amino acids. The CDR3, as DNA: TGTGCCAGCAGCAGCCTCTCCGGGGGTCGGGTGGCAGTGGCAGATACGCAGTATTTT. Translating it yields CASSSLSGGRVAVADTQYF.

V gene TRBV7-9 combines with J gene TRBJ2-7, with D uncertain. Germline assignment: CDR1 SEHNR and CDR2 FQNEAQ (reference sequence). The CDR3 sequence is 14 residues long. The V end lost 5 bases, the J end lost 3 bases, and 14 bases lay between the germline ends. CDR3 DNA: TGTGCCAGCAGCCCCAGAATATCAAGCTACGAGCAGTACTTC. It is translated as CASSPRISSYEQYF.

The chain links TRBV4-2 to TRBJ2-2; 10 bases match TRBD2. Germline V gene sequence: CDR1 LGHNA, CDR2 YNFKEQ. Trimming removed 6 bases from V and 4 bases from J; junction bases left unmatched: 17. The CDR3 has 19 residues. In nucleotides, the CDR3 is TGTGCCAGCAGTTTAAGGCTAGCGGGGGCCTTCTCGACCACCGGGGAGCTGTTTTTT. It is translated as CASSLRLAGAFSTTGELFF.

Concerning this clone: The germline gene is not matched at one end of the junction; a read error may be the cause. The chain carries TRBV9 and TRBJ1-1; D not resolved. The CDR3 has 13 residues. Germline V CDR1 and CDR2: SGDLS, YYNGEE. In DNA form, the CDR3 reads TGTGCCAGCAGCGTAACAGCGAACGCTGAAGCTTTCTTT. It codes for CASSVTANAEAFF.

The genes are TRBV2 and TRBJ1-2; D is uncertain. Germline V lookup: CDR1 SNHLY, CDR2 FYNNEI. Trimming shortened V by 5 bases and J by 7 bases, and 32 bases separated the two germline ends. This CDR3 comprises 19 residues. The CDR3 spells CASSIQTLITPDWGSGYTF. CDR3 DNA sequence: TGTGCCAGCAGTATTCAAACGTTAATTACACCTGATTGGGGAAGTGGCTACACCTTC.